This entry features one TCR beta chain sequence. Deletions cut 6 bases from V and 6 bases from J, with 29 bases between. This CDR3 has 18 amino acids. The germline V gene has CDR1 MDHEN and CDR2 SYDVKM. The data belong to a study of blood T cell repertoires in COVID-19. Study as a whole: Sites across the United States, Italy and Spain contributed samples from acute and convalescent COVID-19. Sample material is recorded as cDNA or gDNA derived from T cells, B-cell-depleted T cells, or PBMCs.

Original processing notes: Amplified reference gene primers provided the basis for estimating nucleated cell counts. Generated by immunoSEQ multiplex PCR, the TCRdb table keeps only in-frame clones and is missing some. V, J and clone size are taken as reported in that table, and D and trimming were inferred from the DNA itself. The table has roughly 500,000 clones, 80% to 90% seen once. This chain links TRBV28 with TRBJ1-2; a possible D gene is TRBD1 (6 bases). The TCR was taken from a human donor in a cohort sampled during active COVID-19. The sequencing input was peripheral blood. Written as DNA, the CDR3 is TGTGCCAGCAGCCTCATCTTAGGGGGGGAATCAGTTTTTCATGGCTACACCTTC. Translating it yields CASSLILGGESVFHGYTF.